A selection of T cell receptor beta chains follows, all from one sample in a study of T-cell reconstitution after alpha-beta-depleted transplantation in children. In TCRdb, the PCR reads were re-called with MiXCR into one record per CDR3 protein. The data contain over 200,000 distinct CDR3 sequences, roughly a sixth of them singletons. Sequenced material: PBMCs, mostly from graft donor cells, taken 360 days after TCRalphabeta/CD19-depleted stem cell transplant. The source of these receptors is a male patient between 2 and 15 years old who had a stem cell transplant for acute lymphoblastic leukemia, so the T cells may come from the graft donor. Each CDR3 is given with its conserved first and last residue. A D gene is named only where the DNA matches it firmly. Size values are once, few and many counts, or a class for expanded clones, and some rows have none.

j_gene: TRBJ1-2; v_gene: TRBV12-3/TRBV12-4; d_gene: .; abundance: many; CDR3nt: TGTGCCAGCACCTTAAACTATGGCTACACCTTC; CDR3aa: CASTLNYGYTF
j_gene: TRBJ2-3; v_gene: TRBV20-1; d_gene: .; abundance: .; CDR3nt: TGCAGTGCTTGCCGGGACTCAAACATAGATACGCAGTATTTT; CDR3aa: CSACRDSNIDTQYF
j_gene: TRBJ1-1; v_gene: TRBV10-3; d_gene: TRBD1; abundance: .; CDR3nt: TGTGCCATCAGATGGGACAGTTCCAACACTGAAGCTTTCTTT; CDR3aa: CAIRWDSSNTEAFF
j_gene: TRBJ2-7; v_gene: TRBV20-1; d_gene: .; abundance: .; CDR3nt: TGCAGTGCTAGAGACTACGCTAGATACGAGCAGTACTTC; CDR3aa: CSARDYARYEQYF
j_gene: TRBJ1-4; v_gene: TRBV19; d_gene: .; abundance: .; CDR3nt: TGTGCCAGTAGTCCCCGAAGCGATAATGAAAAACTGTTTTTT; CDR3aa: CASSPRSDNEKLFF
j_gene: TRBJ1-4; v_gene: TRBV3-1; d_gene: TRBD1; abundance: few; CDR3nt: TGTGCCAGCAGCCAGGGGACAGCAACTAATGAAAAACTGTTTTTT; CDR3aa: CASSQGTATNEKLFF
j_gene: TRBJ2-7; v_gene: TRBV29-1; d_gene: .; abundance: few; CDR3nt: TGCAGCGTTCCATTGGGGCCAGGAACATACGAGCAGTACTTC; CDR3aa: CSVPLGPGTYEQYF
j_gene: TRBJ2-1; v_gene: TRBV27; d_gene: TRBD2; abundance: .; CDR3nt: TGTGCCAGCAGTTTGACTAGCGGGATGAGGAGTGAGCAGTTCTTC; CDR3aa: CASSLTSGMRSEQFF
j_gene: TRBJ2-1; v_gene: TRBV21-1; d_gene: .; abundance: few; CDR3nt: TGTGCCAGCAGCCCCTGGACAGTCTACAATGAGCAGTTCTTC; CDR3aa: CASSPWTVYNEQFF
j_gene: TRBJ2-2; v_gene: TRBV7-9; d_gene: .; abundance: few; CDR3nt: TGTGCCAGCAGTCAACAGGGTCCCACCGGGGAGCTGTTTTTT; CDR3aa: CASSQQGPTGELFF
j_gene: TRBJ2-7; v_gene: TRBV12-3/TRBV12-4; d_gene: TRBD2; abundance: .; CDR3nt: TGTGCCAGCAGTTGGGGTAGGTTAGCGGGACTTGGCGAGCAGTACTTC; CDR3aa: CASSWGRLAGLGEQYF
j_gene: TRBJ2-1; v_gene: TRBV29-1; d_gene: TRBD1; abundance: few; CDR3nt: TGCAGCGCGATGGGACAGGGAAGGAATGAGCAGTTCTTC; CDR3aa: CSAMGQGRNEQFF
j_gene: TRBJ1-2; v_gene: TRBV29-1; d_gene: TRBD1; abundance: few; CDR3nt: TGCAGCGTTCTAGGGGGCGACGGCTACACCTTC; CDR3aa: CSVLGGDGYTF
j_gene: TRBJ2-3; v_gene: TRBV7-9; d_gene: TRBD2; abundance: .; CDR3nt: TGTGCCGGGGCCTCGACAGCGGGGGGGCCGGATACGCAGTATTTT; CDR3aa: CAGASTAGGPDTQYF
j_gene: TRBJ2-1; v_gene: TRBV7-6; d_gene: .; abundance: many; CDR3nt: TGTGCCAGCAGCTTCCAAGTTCGGCAGTTCTTC; CDR3aa: CASSFQVRQFF
j_gene: TRBJ2-3; v_gene: TRBV5-5; d_gene: .; abundance: few; CDR3nt: TGTGCCAGCAGCATAAGGGGAGGATGGGGGACCACAGATACGCAGTATTTT; CDR3aa: CASSIRGGWGTTDTQYF
j_gene: TRBJ2-3; v_gene: TRBV12-3/TRBV12-4; d_gene: TRBD1; abundance: .; CDR3nt: TGTGCCAGCAGTCCTCGGACAGGGATAACAGATACGCAGTATTTT; CDR3aa: CASSPRTGITDTQYF
j_gene: TRBJ2-3; v_gene: TRBV7-8; d_gene: .; abundance: few; CDR3nt: TGTGCCAGCAGCTTAGTAATTTTTAGGGGGGTGGGCACAGATACGCAGTATTTT; CDR3aa: CASSLVIFRGVGTDTQYF
j_gene: TRBJ1-5; v_gene: TRBV7-8; d_gene: .; abundance: .; CDR3nt: TGTGCCAGCAGCTCGCCGAGGGAGCCCAATCAGCCCCAGCATTTT; CDR3aa: CASSSPREPNQPQHF
j_gene: TRBJ2-7; v_gene: TRBV28; d_gene: TRBD1; abundance: few; CDR3nt: TGTGCCAGCAGTTTACCGGACAGGGGGCTCGAGCAGTACTTC; CDR3aa: CASSLPDRGLEQYF
j_gene: TRBJ2-7; v_gene: TRBV7-2; d_gene: TRBD2; abundance: .; CDR3nt: TGTGCCAGCAGCCTGTGGACTAGCGGGAGGGCCCGGAACGAGCAGTACTTC; CDR3aa: CASSLWTSGRARNEQYF
j_gene: TRBJ1-1; v_gene: TRBV20-1; d_gene: .; abundance: .; CDR3nt: TGCAGTGGAAGTTGGTTGAACACTGAAGCTTTCTTT; CDR3aa: CSGSWLNTEAFF
j_gene: TRBJ1-2; v_gene: TRBV12-3/TRBV12-4; d_gene: .; abundance: .; CDR3nt: TGTGCCAGCACTAAGGGATCGAGCGGGGACCGCACCTTC; CDR3aa: CASTKGSSGDRTF
j_gene: TRBJ2-5; v_gene: TRBV5-6; d_gene: .; abundance: many; CDR3nt: TGTGCCAGCAGCCTAGGGTGGCTACAAGAGACCCAGTACTTC; CDR3aa: CASSLGWLQETQYF
j_gene: TRBJ2-5; v_gene: TRBV3-1; d_gene: .; abundance: .; CDR3nt: TGTGCCAGCAGCCGTCGATCTGGCCCATCCGGGGAGACCCAGTACTTC; CDR3aa: CASSRRSGPSGETQYF
j_gene: TRBJ2-2; v_gene: TRBV2; d_gene: TRBD2; abundance: many; CDR3nt: TGTGCCAGCCGGCTAGCGGGGCTCACCGGGGAGCTGTTTTTT; CDR3aa: CASRLAGLTGELFF
j_gene: TRBJ1-5; v_gene: TRBV6-1; d_gene: .; abundance: .; CDR3nt: TGTGCCAGCGGGGGGACGGGCAATCAGCCCCAGCATTTT; CDR3aa: CASGGTGNQPQHF
j_gene: TRBJ2-3; v_gene: TRBV5-1; d_gene: TRBD1; abundance: .; CDR3nt: TGCGCCAGCAGGGACAGGGAGGCAGATACGCAGTATTTT; CDR3aa: CASRDREADTQYF
j_gene: TRBJ2-2; v_gene: TRBV9; d_gene: TRBD1; abundance: few; CDR3nt: TGTGCCAGCAGCATGGGACAGGGGGCTCACACCGGGGAGCTGTTTTTT; CDR3aa: CASSMGQGAHTGELFF
j_gene: TRBJ1-5; v_gene: TRBV25-1; d_gene: .; abundance: few; CDR3nt: TGTGCCAGCAGTGATCGGCAGGGCGTCGGAGATCAGCCCCAGCATTTT; CDR3aa: CASSDRQGVGDQPQHF
j_gene: TRBJ1-2; v_gene: TRBV5-4; d_gene: TRBD1; abundance: few; CDR3nt: TGTGCCAGCAGGGGGGGGACAGAGGGAAACTATGGCTACACCTTC; CDR3aa: CASRGGTEGNYGYTF
j_gene: TRBJ2-5; v_gene: TRBV7-9; d_gene: TRBD2; abundance: .; CDR3nt: TGTGCCAGCAGCGCAGGGACTACGCAAGAGACCCAGTACTTC; CDR3aa: CASSAGTTQETQYF
j_gene: TRBJ1-1; v_gene: TRBV5-1; d_gene: .; abundance: .; CDR3nt: TGCGCCAGCAGCGTGGGGGGTGGTTCGAACACTGAAGCTTTCTTT; CDR3aa: CASSVGGGSNTEAFF
j_gene: TRBJ2-1; v_gene: TRBV18; d_gene: TRBD2; abundance: few; CDR3nt: TGTGCCAGCTCGCTCGGGACTAGCGGCAACAATGAGCAGTTCTTC; CDR3aa: CASSLGTSGNNEQFF